These 31 T cell receptor beta chains came from one sample sequenced in a study of blood T cell repertoires in COVID-19. Assay used: immunoSEQ multiplex PCR; TCRdb lists only in-frame clones, some missing. The sample has roughly 380,000 clones, 85% seen once. The sequenced sample consisted of peripheral blood. Every receptor here comes from a woman aged 18-35 years with acute or convalescent COVID-19.

The chain couples TRBV19 to TRBJ2-7; 8 nucleotides match TRBD1. There are 17 residues in the CDR3. Unmatched junction bases numbered 18, after V lost 4 bases and J lost 7 bases. Germline loops: CDR1 LNHDA, CDR2 SQIVND (reference sequence). This CDR3 is CASSTSRPPTGGREQYF. As DNA, the CDR3 is TGTGCCAGTAGTACCTCCCGTCCCCCCACAGGGGGTAGGGAGCAGTACTTC. Together with reference TRBV19 and TRBJ2-7, the CDR3 gives the full variable domain: DGGITQSPKYLFRKEGQNVTLSCEQNLNHDAMYWYRQDPGQGLRLIYYSQIVNDFQKGDIAEGYSVSREKKESFPLTVTSAQKNPTAFYLCASSTSRPPTGGREQYFGPGTRLTVT.

The chain uses TRBV28 and TRBJ2-2; 10 bases line up with TRBD1. V shed 5 bases, J shed 6 bases, and the junction held 6 bases outside the gene matches. CDR1 MDHEN and CDR2 SYDVKM come from the germline V gene. This CDR3 is 15 amino acids long. As DNA, the CDR3 is TGTGCCAGCAGTGCCGACAGGGGGCGCTCCGGGGAGCTGTTTTTT. It encodes CASSADRGRSGELFF.

The J gene is TRBJ1-6, the V gene TRBV19; D is possibly TRBD1 (5 bases). The germline V and J ends were trimmed by 6 bases and 4 bases, with 10 bases remaining between them. The CDR3 contains 14 residues. CDR1 and CDR2 from the germline V gene are LNHDA and SQIVND (reference sequence). CDR3 bases: TGTGCCAGTAGCGAACAGGAATATAATTCACCCCTCCACTTT. It is translated as CASSEQEYNSPLHF.

The gene calls are TRBV19 and TRBJ1-5; no definite D call. The CDR3 covers 13 residues. V was clipped by 4 bases and J by 4 bases, with 8 bases between them. Germline CDR1 and CDR2: LNHDA and SQIVND (reference sequence). The CDR3 region is CASSSSGNQPQHF. CDR3 coding DNA: TGTGCCAGTAGTAGTTCGGGGAATCAGCCCCAGCATTTT.

The V and J genes are TRBV4-2 and TRBJ2-1, with TRBD2 identical over 9 bases. The V and J ends lost 1 base and 3 bases, in that order; junction bases with no gene match: 4. CDR1 and CDR2 from the germline V gene are LGHNA and YNFKEQ. CDR3 size: 16 residues. This CDR3 is CASSQGGSGSYNEQFF. DNA for the CDR3: TGTGCCAGCAGCCAAGGGGGTAGCGGGAGCTACAATGAGCAGTTCTTC.

The genes are TRBV6-5 and TRBJ2-7; the D gene is possibly TRBD2 (5 bases). The CDR3 is 15 amino acids. Germline loops: CDR1 MNHEY, CDR2 SVGAGI. V dropped 0 bases and J dropped 0 bases, with 9 bases sitting between them. As DNA, the CDR3 is TGTGCCAGCAGTTACTCAGCGGATAGCTCCTACGAGCAGTACTTC. It is translated as CASSYSADSSYEQYF.

The chain uses TRBV19 and TRBJ1-5; D is perhaps TRBD1 (6 bases). Trimming shortened V by 6 bases and J by 6 bases, and 9 bases separated the two germline ends. The CDR3 extends over 12 amino acids. Germline CDR1 and CDR2: LNHDA and SQIVND (reference sequence). CDR3 residues: CASRAGVQPQHF. CDR3 nucleotide sequence: TGTGCCAGTAGGGCAGGGGTTCAGCCCCAGCATTTT.

The V call is TRBV5-1, the J call TRBJ2-7; TRBD2 agrees at 9 bases. The CDR3 is 14 amino acids. V dropped 10 bases and J dropped 1; count of bases not matched to a gene: 9. Germline CDR1 reads SGHRS; CDR2 reads YFSETQ. The CDR3 reads CARGAGGASYEQYF. Here the CDR3 DNA reads TGCGCCCGCGGGGCGGGGGGGGCTTCCTACGAGCAGTACTTC.

The gene calls are TRBV19 and TRBJ2-7; TRBD1 aligns across 7 bases. The V gene's germline CDR1 is LNHDA and CDR2 SQIVND (reference sequence). V dropped 8 bases and J dropped 4; count of bases not matched to a gene: 11. CDR3 length equals 14 residues. The CDR3 DNA is TGTGCCAGTGGGACCGGCAGGGGGAAATACGAGCAGTACTTC. Translated: CASGTGRGKYEQYF.

The CDR3 sequence is CASRMDYPGQGARADQPQHF. The CDR3, as DNA: TGTGCCAGCAGGATGGATTACCCGGGACAGGGGGCGAGAGCGGATCAGCCCCAGCATTTT. The chain is built from TRBV2 and TRBJ1-5, with 12 nucleotides matching TRBD1. The CDR3 consists of 20 residues. Germline lookup yields CDR1 SNHLY and CDR2 FYNNEI. Losses at the gene ends were 6 bases for V and 5 bases for J; bases not matched to a gene: 20. The variable domain in full, completed from reference TRBV2 and TRBJ1-5, reads EPEVTQTPSHQVTQMGQEVILRCVPISNHLYFYWYRQILGQKVEFLVSFYNNEISEKSEIFDDQFSVERPDGSNFTLKIRSTKLEDSAMYFCASRMDYPGQGARADQPQHFGDGTRLSIL.

The rearrangement uses TRBV18 and TRBJ1-6; D might be TRBD1 (6 bases). This CDR3 contains 15 residues. Trimming took 5 bases from V and 8 from J, leaving 16 bases between them. Per the germline V gene, CDR1 is KGHSH and CDR2 is LQKENI. DNA for the CDR3: TGTGCCAGCTCAACCGAGGGGGAGGGCTATTCACCCCTCCACTTT. It is translated as CASSTEGEGYSPLHF. The variable domain in full, with the rest retrieved from reference TRBV18 and TRBJ1-6, is NAGVMQNPRHLVRRRGQEARLRCSPMKGHSHVYWYRQLPEEGLKFMVYLQKENIIDESGMPKERFSAEFPKEGPSILRIQQVVRGDSAAYFCASSTEGEGYSPLHFGNGTRLTVT.

This chain connects TRBV18 to TRBJ1-1, with TRBD1 matching 9 bases. This CDR3 is built from 17 residues. Per germline, CDR1 KGHSH and CDR2 LQKENI. Trimming cost V 2 bases and J 8 bases; bases outside gene matches: 15. This CDR3 is CASSPYGTGQGALEAFF. Here the CDR3 DNA reads TGTGCCAGCTCACCATACGGGACAGGGCAAGGGGCACTGGAAGCTTTCTTT.

This clone was counted between two and nine times. This rearrangement joins TRBV18 to TRBJ2-7, with a possible D match to TRBD1 (6 bases). The V end was cut by 3 bases, the J end by 1 base, with 7 bases between. Germline lookup yields CDR1 KGHSH and CDR2 LQKENI. The CDR3 totals 13 residues. The CDR3 here is CASSPDSSYEQYF. CDR3 bases: TGTGCCAGCTCACCGGACAGTTCCTACGAGCAGTACTTC.

The V and J genes are TRBV11-2 and TRBJ1-1; D is ambiguous. CDR1 and CDR2 (germline): SGHAT, FQNNGV. Between the trimmed V and J ends, which lost 1 base and 4 bases, there was a span of 13 bases. The CDR3 has 15 residues. CDR3 coding DNA: TGTGCCAGCAGCTTAGTGGCGGGGAGTGGCACTGAAGCTTTCTTT. Its protein product is CASSLVAGSGTEAFF. The full variable domain, its missing parts supplied by reference TRBV11-2 and TRBJ1-1, is EAGVAQSPRYKIIEKRQSVAFWCNPISGHATLYWYQQILGQGPKLLIQFQNNGVVDDSQLPKDRFSAERLKGVDSTLKIQPAKLEDSAVYLCASSLVAGSGTEAFFGQGTRLTVV.

This rearrangement joins TRBV7-9 to TRBJ2-2; TRBD2 matches 14 bases. The CDR3 has 17 amino acids. Germline CDR1 SEHNR, CDR2 FQNEAQ (reference sequence). Trimming cost V 5 bases and J 4 bases; bases outside gene matches: 6. CDR3 loop: CASSTPGLAGATGELFF. For the CDR3, the DNA is TGTGCCAGCAGCACCCCGGGACTAGCGGGGGCCACCGGGGAGCTGTTTTTT.

V is TRBV6-5 and J is TRBJ2-7; D remains ambiguous. This CDR3 has 13 amino acids. CDR1 MNHEY and CDR2 SVGAGI come from the germline V gene. The germline V and J ends were trimmed by 5 bases and 0 bases, with 8 bases remaining between them. CDR3 DNA sequence: TGTGCCAGCAGTCAGAACCTCTCCTACGAGCAGTACTTC. Residues: CASSQNLSYEQYF.

The chain combines TRBV9 with TRBJ2-2, with D possibly matching TRBD2 (7 bases). With 0 bases removed from V and 4 bases from J, the gap between germline ends came to 10 bases. Germline loops: CDR1 SGDLS, CDR2 YYNGEE. The CDR3 sequence is 15 residues long. The chain's CDR3 is CASSVVGGPTGELFF. CDR3 DNA sequence: TGTGCCAGCAGCGTAGTCGGGGGGCCCACCGGGGAGCTGTTTTTT.

The V call is TRBV4-1, the J call TRBJ1-6, with no clear D. From germline, CDR1 is MGHRA and CDR2 YSYEKL. The CDR3 spans 18 residues. Deletions cut 4 bases from V and 0 bases from J, with 16 bases between. The CDR3 loop reads CASSRGFPTDSYNSPLHF. CDR3 sequence (DNA): TGCGCCAGCAGCCGCGGCTTTCCGACGGACTCCTATAATTCACCCCTCCACTTT.

A single count supports this clone. The CDR3 nucleotides are TGTGCCACACAGGGGGCGAAGGGGGCCAACGTCCTGACTTTC. Protein product: CATQGAKGANVLTF. The V gene is TRBV24-1, the J gene TRBJ2-6, with 9 bases that match TRBD1. The CDR3 loop spans 14 amino acids. V trimming: 10 bases; J trimming: 4 bases; junction bases outside the gene matches: 4. CDR1 is KGHDR and CDR2 is SFDVKD in the germline V gene.

The V call is TRBV29-1, the J call TRBJ1-2, with unresolved D. The length of the CDR3 is 12 residues. Trimming left V 2 bases short and J 6 bases short, with 10 bases between. Germline V CDR1 and CDR2: SQVTM, ANQGSEA. Here the CDR3 reads CSVEREGHGYTF. CDR3 bases: TGCAGCGTTGAAAGGGAGGGTCATGGCTACACCTTC.

The chain joins TRBV4-1 to TRBJ1-5, with D perhaps matching TRBD1 (6 bases). Trimming removed 10 bases from V and 3 bases from J, with 16 bases in between. The CDR3 sequence is 14 residues long. CDR1 and CDR2 from the germline V gene are MGHRA and YSYEKL. As DNA, the CDR3 is TGCGCCACCTCACCGGGACACGTCAATCAGCCCCAGCATTTT. Protein sequence: CATSPGHVNQPQHF.

The chain recombines TRBV10-3 with TRBJ2-1; 9 nucleotides line up with TRBD1. The CDR3 loop spans 12 amino acids. With V trimmed by 5 bases and J by 8 bases, 1 base remained unmatched. In germline, CDR1 is ENHRY, CDR2 SYGVKD. The CDR3 coding sequence is TGTGCCATCAGTAGGGACAGGGATGAGCAGTTCTTC. This translates into CAISRDRDEQFF.

The V gene is TRBV6-7, the J gene TRBJ1-2; D is unclear. TRBV6-7 is annotated as an ORF whose role is uncertain. The V and J ends lost 7 bases and 3 bases respectively, with 15 bases between them. This CDR3 is 14 amino acids long. CDR3 sequence (DNA): TGTGCCAGCATGCGGGCAAAAGGAGACTATGGCTACACCTTC. Translating gives CASMRAKGDYGYTF.

J is TRBJ2-7 and V is TRBV2; D perhaps matches TRBD2 (6 bases). From germline, CDR1 is SNHLY and CDR2 FYNNEI. Trimming removed 8 bases at V and 6 bases at J, with 23 bases between. The CDR3 consists of 15 residues. The CDR3 DNA sequence: TGTGCCAGCGGTCTCCGGGACTTCCTCATCCGCGAGCAGTACTTC. Translation gives CASGLRDFLIREQYF.

This chain uses TRBV6-5 with TRBJ2-7, with 9 bases matching TRBD1. V trimming: 6 bases; J trimming: 3 bases; junction bases outside the gene matches: 6. The germline gives CDR1 MNHEY, CDR2 SVGAGI. The CDR3 is 14 residues long. The DNA for the CDR3 is TGTGCCAGCAGAGATAACAGGGGGCTCTACGAGCAGTACTTC. Amino acid sequence: CASRDNRGLYEQYF.

The CDR3 is CASSEREPGLTNGATQYF. The CDR3 DNA follows: TGTGCCAGCAGCGAGAGGGAGCCGGGACTCACAAACGGGGCCACGCAGTATTTT. The rearrangement uses TRBV9 and TRBJ2-3, with D possibly matching TRBD2 (6 bases). Germline-derived CDR1 and CDR2 are SGDLS and YYNGEE. The CDR3 runs to 18 residues. The ends were cut back, 3 bases at V and 9 bases at J, with 29 bases in the middle.

The gene calls are TRBV7-6 and TRBJ1-2; 10 positions agree with TRBD1. Germline V lookup: CDR1 SGHVS, CDR2 FNYEAQ. J gave up 4 bases and V 5 bases, and 4 bases lay outside the gene matches. This CDR3 is 14 amino acids long. The CDR3 nucleotides are TGTGCCAGCAGCGCCGGGACAGGGGTCTATGGCTACACCTTC. Translation: CASSAGTGVYGYTF.

The table lists this clone with a few counts. The chain links TRBV6-1 to TRBJ1-2; D remains ambiguous. Germline V gene sequence: CDR1 MNHNS, CDR2 SASEGT. The CDR3 sequence is 13 residues long. V lost 2 bases and J lost 5, with 9 bases in between. The CDR3 protein is CASSEFSSYGYTF. The DNA for the CDR3 is TGTGCCAGCAGTGAATTTTCGTCGTATGGCTACACCTTC.

Comment on this clone: A junction end diverges from the germline sequence, so it may reflect a read error. The rearrangement uses TRBV24-1 and TRBJ2-1; 9 nucleotides align to TRBD1. Per the germline V gene, CDR1 is KGHDR and CDR2 is SFDVKD. The CDR3 covers 12 residues. In nucleotides, the CDR3 is TGTGCCACCAGTGATGGGGGACAGGGTAAGATCTTC. Its protein is CATSDGGQGKIF.

A few counts support this clone. The chain joins TRBV5-8 to TRBJ2-1; 7 bases are shared with TRBD2. This CDR3 contains 15 residues. Per germline, CDR1 SGHTS and CDR2 YDEGEE. J was trimmed by 3 bases and V by 1 base; bases with no gene match: 4. In nucleotides, the CDR3 is TGTGCCAGCAGCTTGTTAACGGGAGGCTACAATGAGCAGTTCTTC. It translates to CASSLLTGGYNEQFF.

The V call is TRBV9, the J call TRBJ1-1, with D uncertain. Trimming took 3 bases from V and 1 from J, leaving 7 bases between them. From germline, CDR1 is SGDLS and CDR2 YYNGEE. This CDR3 comprises 13 residues. The CDR3 protein is CASSATQNTEAFF. For the CDR3, the DNA is TGTGCCAGCAGCGCGACACAGAACACTGAAGCTTTCTTT.